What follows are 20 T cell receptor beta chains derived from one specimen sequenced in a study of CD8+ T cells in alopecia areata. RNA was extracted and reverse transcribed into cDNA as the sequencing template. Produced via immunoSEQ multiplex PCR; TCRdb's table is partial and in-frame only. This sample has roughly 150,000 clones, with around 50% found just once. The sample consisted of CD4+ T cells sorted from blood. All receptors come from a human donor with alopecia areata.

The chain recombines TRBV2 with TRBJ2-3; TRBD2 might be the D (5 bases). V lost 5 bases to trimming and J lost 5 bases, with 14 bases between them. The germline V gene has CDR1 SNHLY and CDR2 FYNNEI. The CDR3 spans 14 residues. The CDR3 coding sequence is TGTGCCAGCAGTAAGATCGGCCGGGAAGATACGCAGTATTTT. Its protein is CASSKIGREDTQYF. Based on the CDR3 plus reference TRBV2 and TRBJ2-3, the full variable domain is EPEVTQTPSHQVTQMGQEVILRCVPISNHLYFYWYRQILGQKVEFLVSFYNNEISEKSEIFDDQFSVERPDGSNFTLKIRSTKLEDSAMYFCASSKIGREDTQYFGPGTRLTVL.

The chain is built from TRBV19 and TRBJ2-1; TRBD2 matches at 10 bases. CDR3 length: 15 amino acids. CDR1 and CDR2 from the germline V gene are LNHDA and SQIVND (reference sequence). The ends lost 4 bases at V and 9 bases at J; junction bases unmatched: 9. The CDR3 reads CASSTRAGGVGEQFF. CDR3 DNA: TGTGCCAGTAGTACCAGAGCGGGAGGGGTTGGTGAGCAGTTCTTC.

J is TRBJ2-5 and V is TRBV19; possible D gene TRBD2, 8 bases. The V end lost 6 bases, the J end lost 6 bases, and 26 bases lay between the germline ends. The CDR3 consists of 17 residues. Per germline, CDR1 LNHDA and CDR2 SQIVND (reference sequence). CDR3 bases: TGTGCCAGTAGAAATCGACAGGGAGACGTAGCGGGAAAGACCCAGTACTTC. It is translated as CASRNRQGDVAGKTQYF.

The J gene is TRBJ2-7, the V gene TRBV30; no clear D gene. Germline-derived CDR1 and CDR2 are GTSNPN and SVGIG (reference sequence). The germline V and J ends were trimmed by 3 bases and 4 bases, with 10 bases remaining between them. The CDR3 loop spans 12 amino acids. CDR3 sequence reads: CAWRGRAYEQYF. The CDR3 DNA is TGTGCCTGGAGGGGTAGGGCGTACGAGCAGTACTTC.

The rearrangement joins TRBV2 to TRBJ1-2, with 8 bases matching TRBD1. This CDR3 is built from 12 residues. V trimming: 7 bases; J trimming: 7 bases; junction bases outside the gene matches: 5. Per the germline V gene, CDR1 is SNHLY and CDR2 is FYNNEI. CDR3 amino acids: CASIGTGAGYTF. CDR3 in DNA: TGTGCCAGCATCGGGACAGGTGCTGGCTACACCTTC.

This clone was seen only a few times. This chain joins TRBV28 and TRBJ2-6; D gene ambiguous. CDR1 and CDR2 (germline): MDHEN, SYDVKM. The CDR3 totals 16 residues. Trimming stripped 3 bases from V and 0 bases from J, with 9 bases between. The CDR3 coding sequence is TGTGCCAGCAGTTTTGACGGCCACTCTGGGGCCAACGTCCTGACTTTC. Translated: CASSFDGHSGANVLTF.

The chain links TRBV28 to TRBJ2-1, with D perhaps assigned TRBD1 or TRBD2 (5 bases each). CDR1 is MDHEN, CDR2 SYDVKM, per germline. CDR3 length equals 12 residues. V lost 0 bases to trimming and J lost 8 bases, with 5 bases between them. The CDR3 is CASSLWGDEQFF. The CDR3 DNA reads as TGTGCCAGCAGTTTATGGGGGGATGAGCAGTTCTTC.

CDR3 amino acids: CATSRDEPGHRWGQETQYF. The CDR3 bases are TGTGCCACCAGCAGAGACGAGCCAGGTCACAGATGGGGCCAAGAGACCCAGTACTTC. The V and J genes are TRBV15 and TRBJ2-5; D ambiguous. This CDR3 has 19 residues. The V gene lost 0 bases and the J gene lost 1 base, with 21 bases spanning the gap. Per the germline V gene, CDR1 is LNHNV and CDR2 is YYDKDF (reference sequence).

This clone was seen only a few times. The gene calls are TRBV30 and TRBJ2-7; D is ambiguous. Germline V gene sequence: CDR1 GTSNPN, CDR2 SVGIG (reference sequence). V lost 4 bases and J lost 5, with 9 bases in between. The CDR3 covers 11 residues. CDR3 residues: CAWNRAHEQYF. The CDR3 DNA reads TGTGCCTGGAACCGGGCCCACGAGCAGTACTTC. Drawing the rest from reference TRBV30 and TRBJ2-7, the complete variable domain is SQTIHQWPATLVQPVGSPLSLECTVEGTSNPNLYWYRQAAGRGLQLLFYSVGIGQISSEVPQNLSASRPQDRQFILSSKKLLLSDSGFYLCAWNRAHEQYFGPGTRLTVT.

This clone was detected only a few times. CDR3 region: CASRESADTQYF. The CDR3 coding sequence is TGTGCCAGCCGTGAGTCCGCAGATACGCAGTATTTT. The chain is built from TRBV6-5 and TRBJ2-3; D call uncertain. Trimming removed 8 bases from V and 4 bases from J, with 10 bases in between. CDR1 MNHEY and CDR2 SVGAGI come from the germline V gene. CDR3 length: 12 amino acids.

This CDR3 is CSVRGPAAGAEAFF. In nucleotides, the CDR3 is TGCAGCGTTCGCGGGCCCGCCGCCGGCGCTGAAGCTTTCTTT. The V call is TRBV29-1, the J call TRBJ1-1; D gene ambiguous. V lost 5 bases, J lost 6 bases, and 19 bases lay in between. Per germline, CDR1 SQVTM and CDR2 ANQGSEA. This CDR3 contains 14 residues.

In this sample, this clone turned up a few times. The CDR3 region is CASGGTSYQETQYF. CDR3 DNA: TGTGCCAGCGGGGGGACTTCGTACCAAGAGACCCAGTACTTC. The J gene is TRBJ2-5, the V gene TRBV7-9, with TRBD2 as a possible D gene (6 bases). CDR1 is SEHNR, CDR2 FQNEAQ, per germline (reference sequence). This CDR3 has 14 amino acids. Between the trimmed V and J ends, which lost 8 bases and 0 bases, there was a span of 13 bases.

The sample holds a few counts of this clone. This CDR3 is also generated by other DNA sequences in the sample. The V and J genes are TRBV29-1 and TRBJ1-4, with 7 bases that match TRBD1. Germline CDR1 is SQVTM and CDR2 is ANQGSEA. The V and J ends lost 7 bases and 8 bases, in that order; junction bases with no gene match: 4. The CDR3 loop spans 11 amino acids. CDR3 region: CSADRDEKLFF. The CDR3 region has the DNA TGCAGCGCCGACAGGGACGAAAAACTGTTTTTT.

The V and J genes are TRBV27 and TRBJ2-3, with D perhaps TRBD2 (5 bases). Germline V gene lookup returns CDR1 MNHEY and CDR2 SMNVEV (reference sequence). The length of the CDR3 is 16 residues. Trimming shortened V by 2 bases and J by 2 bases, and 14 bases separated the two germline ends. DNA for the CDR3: TGTGCCAGCAGTTTAGAGGGCTCCACGTACACAGATACGCAGTATTTT. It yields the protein CASSLEGSTYTDTQYF.

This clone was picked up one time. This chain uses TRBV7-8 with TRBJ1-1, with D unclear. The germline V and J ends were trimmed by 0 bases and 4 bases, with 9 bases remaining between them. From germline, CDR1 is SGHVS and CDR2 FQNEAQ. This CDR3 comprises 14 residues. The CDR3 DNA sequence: TGTGCCAGCAGCTTAGCGCGAGGTGGCACTGAAGCTTTCTTT. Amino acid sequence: CASSLARGGTEAFF.

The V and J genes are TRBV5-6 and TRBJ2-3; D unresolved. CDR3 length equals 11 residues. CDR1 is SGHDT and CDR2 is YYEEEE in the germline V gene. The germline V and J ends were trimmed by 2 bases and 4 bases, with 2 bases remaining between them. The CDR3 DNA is TGTGCCAGCAGCTTTGCAGATACGCAGTATTTT. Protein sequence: CASSFADTQYF.

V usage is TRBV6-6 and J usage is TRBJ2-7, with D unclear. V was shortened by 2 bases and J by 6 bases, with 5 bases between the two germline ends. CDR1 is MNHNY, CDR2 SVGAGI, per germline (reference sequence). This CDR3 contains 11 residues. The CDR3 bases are TGTGCCAGCAGTTACGGGTTCGAGCAGTACTTC. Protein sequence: CASSYGFEQYF.

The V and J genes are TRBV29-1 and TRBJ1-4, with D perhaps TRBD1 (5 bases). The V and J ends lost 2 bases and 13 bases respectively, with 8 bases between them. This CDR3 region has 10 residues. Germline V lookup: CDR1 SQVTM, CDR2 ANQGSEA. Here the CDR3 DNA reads TGCAGCGTTGAACAGGGAGGACTGTTTTTT. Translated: CSVEQGGLFF.

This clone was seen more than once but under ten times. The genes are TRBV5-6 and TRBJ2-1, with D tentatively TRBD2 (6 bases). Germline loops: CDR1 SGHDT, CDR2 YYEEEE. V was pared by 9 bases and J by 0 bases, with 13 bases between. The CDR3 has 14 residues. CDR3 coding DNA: TGTGCCACCACCGGACTAACCTCCTACAATGAGCAGTTCTTC. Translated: CATTGLTSYNEQFF.

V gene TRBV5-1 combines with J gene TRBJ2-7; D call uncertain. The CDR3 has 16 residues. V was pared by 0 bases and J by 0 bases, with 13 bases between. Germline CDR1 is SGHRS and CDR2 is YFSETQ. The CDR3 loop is CASSLDREPYSYEQYF. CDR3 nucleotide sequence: TGCGCCAGCAGCTTGGATCGCGAGCCGTACTCCTACGAGCAGTACTTC.